The entry below describes one T cell receptor (beta chain). Its antigen is still unknown. The CDR3 extends over 15 amino acids. V was clipped by 3 bases and J by 4 bases, with 14 bases between them. Germline V gene lookup returns CDR1 MDHEN and CDR2 SYDVKM. This sample is part of a study of blood T cells in healthy people across ages. Sample-barcoded 5' priming and a J-beta primer mix drove a second PCR of roughly 6 to 12 cycles. TCRdb reprocessed the 5' RACE reads with MiXCR, giving one entry per CDR3 protein. The sample lists 1.5 million to 2 million distinct CDR3 sequences; around 48% were seen once. Overall study findings and caveats: Using unsorted PBMCs precluded a conclusive naive versus antigen-experienced comparison.

The specimen sequenced was blood. This clonotype originated in a woman aged 40 to 50 in good health. This chain joins TRBV28 and TRBJ2-3; D call uncertain. CDR3 bases: TGTGCCAGCAGTTTGAAACAGCTTGCCGCAGATACGCAGTATTTT. This gives the protein CASSLKQLAADTQYF.